The next 10 T cell receptor beta chains were all read from a single sample in a study of blood T cell repertoires in COVID-19. Using immunoSEQ multiplex PCR, the repertoire was profiled, and TCRdb retains in-frame clones only, with some absent. The profile covers about 190,000 clones, with about 82% appearing a single time and more than 5% taken by the ten largest. The source material was peripheral blood. These receptors all stem from a young woman with acute or convalescent COVID-19.

The V gene is TRBV27, the J gene TRBJ1-2, with unresolved D. Germline loops: CDR1 MNHEY, CDR2 SMNVEV (reference sequence). V was cut by 6 bases and J by 3 bases, with 11 bases left in between. The CDR3 length is 13 residues. The CDR3 is CASSQRDHYGYTF. The CDR3 nucleotides read TGTGCCAGCAGCCAGAGGGATCACTATGGCTACACCTTC.

The rearrangement uses TRBV11-2 and TRBJ2-7; TRBD1 agrees at 7 bases. Trimming took 1 base from V and 0 from J; bases not matched to a gene: 3. Germline loops: CDR1 SGHAT, CDR2 FQNNGV. The CDR3 sequence is 15 residues long. CDR3: CASSLGYRGSYEQYF. CDR3 DNA: TGTGCCAGCAGCTTAGGGTACAGGGGCTCCTACGAGCAGTACTTC. Variable domain in full (rest from reference TRBV11-2 and TRBJ2-7): EAGVAQSPRYKIIEKRQSVAFWCNPISGHATLYWYQQILGQGPKLLIQFQNNGVVDDSQLPKDRFSAERLKGVDSTLKIQPAKLEDSAVYLCASSLGYRGSYEQYFGPGTRLTVT.

This clone came up a few times. This chain joins TRBV30 and TRBJ1-3; no reliable D call. Germline-derived CDR1 and CDR2 are GTSNPN and SVGIG (reference sequence). CDR3 size: 16 residues. V was cut by 5 bases and J by 1 base, with 18 bases left in between. CDR3 nucleotide sequence: TGTGCCTGGTCTCAAAGCCCCAGGTTTTCTGGAAACACCATATATTTT. Translation gives CAWSQSPRFSGNTIYF.

This CDR3 reads CASSPQGRAEAFF. The CDR3 region has the DNA TGCGCCAGCAGCCCGCAGGGAAGGGCTGAAGCTTTCTTT. V gene TRBV5-1 combines with J gene TRBJ1-1; possibly TRBD1 for D (5 bases). The CDR3 sequence is 13 residues long. The V gene lost 4 bases and the J gene lost 6 bases, with 13 bases spanning the gap. Germline-derived CDR1 and CDR2 are SGHRS and YFSETQ.

The chain links TRBV7-9 to TRBJ1-1; no definite D call. Germline V gene data show CDR1 as SEHNR and CDR2 as FQNEAQ (reference sequence). The CDR3 has 11 amino acids. Trimming took off 3 bases at V and 11 bases at J, with 10 bases between the two ends. CDR3 sequence: CASSLGQMAFF. The CDR3 coding sequence is TGTGCCAGCAGCTTGGGCCAGATGGCTTTCTTT.

V is TRBV7-2 and J is TRBJ2-1; the match to TRBD2 covers 10 bases. The ends lost 8 bases at V and 0 bases at J; junction bases unmatched: 4. From germline, CDR1 is SGHTA and CDR2 FQGNSA. The CDR3 is made up of 15 amino acids. CDR3 loop: CASSPSGSSYNEQFF. The CDR3 DNA follows: TGTGCCAGCTCCCCTAGCGGGAGCTCCTACAATGAGCAGTTCTTC.

The chain is built from TRBV3-1 (or the pseudogene TRBV3-2) and TRBJ1-4; 9 bases are shared with TRBD1. This CDR3 has 17 residues. The V gene end was trimmed by 4 bases and the J gene end by 4 bases; junction bases not matched to a gene: 10. CDR1 is LGHDT and CDR2 is YNNKEL in the germline V gene (reference sequence). The CDR3 reads CASSPGTGRRLNEKLFF. The CDR3 coding sequence is TGTGCCAGCAGCCCCGGGACAGGGCGGAGACTTAATGAAAAACTGTTTTTT.

The chain uses TRBV7-3 and TRBJ1-2; D is possibly TRBD1 (5 bases). Trimming took off 5 bases at V and 2 bases at J, with 12 bases between the two ends. Germline lookup yields CDR1 SGHTA and CDR2 FQGTGA. The CDR3 is 14 amino acids. CDR3 nucleotides: TGTGCCAGCAGCCCTCGGGGGGGAAACTATGGCTACACCTTC. It encodes CASSPRGGNYGYTF.

The V gene is TRBV6-5, the J gene TRBJ2-1; 7 nucleotides agree with TRBD1. CDR1 MNHEY and CDR2 SVGAGI come from the germline V gene. With V trimmed by 5 bases and J by 4 bases, 5 bases remained unmatched. The CDR3 loop spans 14 amino acids. CDR3 nucleotide sequence: TGTGCCAGCAGTCGGACAGGCCCGTACAATGAGCAGTTCTTC. Translating gives CASSRTGPYNEQFF.

V gene TRBV5-5 combines with J gene TRBJ2-2, with a possible D match to TRBD1 (5 bases). CDR1 is SGHKS, CDR2 YYEKEE, per germline (reference sequence). The CDR3 has 14 residues. Trimming cost V 2 bases and J 4 bases, with 9 bases left between them. The CDR3 sequence: CASSFDGATGELFF. CDR3 DNA: TGTGCCAGCAGCTTTGATGGGGCCACCGGGGAGCTGTTTTTT.